This T cell receptor beta chain was recovered during a study of quantifying T cell responses using KT2 cells (dated by TCRdb to the late 2010s). Turning to the overall study: RNA was DNase-treated and reverse transcribed with TCR alpha and beta constant-region primers, mostly using SuperScript III. To avoid over-amplification, PCR2 was carried out as a SYBR Green qPCR and halted once a predetermined fluorescence threshold was reached. Under optimum conditions, the T4 ligation step was estimated to exceed 8.5% efficiency. Study-level results and caveats: KT2 sequences were detected down to the lowest spike-in tested, about one KT2 cell per 100,000 PBMC. Counts of KT2 alpha and beta sequences scaled linearly with input KT2 cell number over several orders of magnitude. Detection of KT2 sequences showed saturation at very high KT2 spike-in numbers. This TCR sequencing study did not compare the pipeline side by side with other TCR sequencing techniques.

This clonotype was observed a handful of times. Its recognized antigen is unknown. No base qualities exist here, and no much larger clone lies one base off it. To test the sensitivity and accuracy of the pipeline, known numbers of KT2, a T cell clone whose TCR had already been sequenced, were spiked into unfractionated PBMC. KT2 cells were mixed with a fixed number of PBMC to create a range of KT2-to-PBMC ratios. Receptor amplification or capture employed UMI-ligation and nested PCR. A single-stranded oligonucleotide carrying the Illumina SP2 sequence and a UMI was ligated to the cDNA 3' end using T4 RNA ligase 1. PCR1 consisted of 4 cycles (98 degrees C 15 s, 69 degrees C 30 s, 72 degrees C 40 s), and for the beta primer an equimolar mix of RC1.1 and RC1.2 was used to cover TRBC1 and TRBC2. Starting at PCR2, the TCR alpha and beta chains were handled separately, and sample indices and Illumina adaptors were added. The UMI comprised 12 random nucleotides, as two hexamers separated by a spacer, placed after an 8-base spacer. The libraries were sequenced on an Illumina MiSeq using v2 2x251 paired-end chemistry, usually with approximately 12 samples in each run. To boost diversity, each sequencing library was supplemented with PhiX DNA at roughly 4.5-7%. Turning to the authors' computational methods: bcl2fastq converted raw reads to FASTQ, and Demultiplexor demultiplexed the reads by dual indices. V and J genes were assigned by Decombinator through tag matching that permitted a single base-pair mismatch. UMIs were used by Collapsinator to correct both sequencing errors and frequency errors caused by PCR heterogeneity. CDR3Translator converted Decombinator identifiers to nucleotide sequence, translated to amino acids, and extracted CDR3 using C- and N-terminal motifs. A cluster of KT2 sequences that shared one unique molecular identifier was counted as a single distinct KT2 TCR. TCRdb reran the public reads through fastp at Q25 and MiXCR, keeping productive beta chains. Each entry merges the rows of one CDR3 protein and shows their most common DNA and genes. Clone size and V and J calls follow TCRdb, not the original study. The sample has about 50,000 distinct CDR3 sequences on record, more than 9% of them singletons. The top ten constitute more than 9% of the sample.

The junction shows trimming of 4 bases on V and 4 bases on J, and the gene matches do not reach 4 bases of it. Reading from cysteine to phenylalanine, the CDR3 counts 15 amino acids. Only the CDR3 DNA is retained, 45 bases long and in frame from the first base. CDR1 and CDR2 are read off the germline V gene as SGHTA and FQGNSA. The source of this sequence is a human donor. Recombination joined TRBV7-2 with TRBJ2-7; TRBD2 aligns with 13 central bases. Sequenced material: PBMCs spiked with cells of the T cell clone KT2. The encoded CDR3 is CASSSGLAGSYEQYF. The nucleotides are TGTGCCAGCAGCTCGGGACTAGCGGGATCGTACGAGCAGTACTTC.